The clone carrying this T cell receptor beta chain was seen only a few times. V shed 2 bases, J shed 5 bases, and the junction held 3 bases outside the gene matches. The V gene's germline CDR1 is SGHNT and CDR2 YENEEA. The CDR3 extends over 15 amino acids. The data stem from a study of sequential checkpoint blockade in melanoma. Treatment in this sample: randomized to nivolumab then ipilimumab (arm A) or the reverse (arm B). Only in-frame clones appear in the TCRdb table, and some are missing; sequencing was by immunoSEQ multiplex PCR. The table has 9,900 or so clones, about 26% seen once. The rearrangement uses TRBV11-3 and TRBJ2-3, with 11 positions matching TRBD1. The specimen was tumor tissue (inferred from file names), collected from a patient given nivolumab and ipilimumab in sequence. The receptor was derived from a human donor with melanoma. For the CDR3, the DNA is TGTGCCAGCAGCTTATCCGGGACAGGGGGAGATACGCAGTATTTT. The encoded protein is CASSLSGTGGDTQYF.